This entry lists 21 T cell receptor beta chains sequenced from one sample in a study of beta chain features in type 1 diabetes. Expressed TCRB transcripts were sequenced after all isolated RNA was converted to cDNA. Sequencing used immunoSEQ multiplex PCR; TCRdb keeps in-frame clones, though not all of them. The top ten clones hold roughly 4% of a sample with a few hundred thousand clones, 25% to 30% of them seen once. Sequenced: central memory CD4+ T cells from blood. These receptors all stem from a man between 25 and 39 years old in good health.

The genes are TRBV13 and TRBJ2-1; D is uncertain. The CDR3 length is 11 residues. CDR1 and CDR2 from the germline V gene are PRHDT and FYEKMQ (reference sequence). Trimming removed 4 bases from V and 9 bases from J, with 7 bases in between. The CDR3 loop is CASSSPREQFF. DNA for the CDR3: TGTGCCAGCAGCTCCCCCCGTGAGCAGTTCTTC.

This clone showed up just a few times. CDR3 bases: TGTGCCAGCCGGGATACCGGGGAGCTGTTTTTT. Its protein product is CASRDTGELFF. The chain couples TRBV7-8 to TRBJ2-2; D might be TRBD2 (5 bases). Looked up from germline, CDR1 is SGHVS and CDR2 is FQNEAQ. Trimming cost V 8 bases and J 5 bases, with 6 bases left between them. CDR3 size: 11 residues.

This rearrangement joins TRBV7-6 to TRBJ2-2; TRBD1 might be the D (5 bases). The V end lost 2 bases, the J end lost 5 bases, and 6 bases lay between the germline ends. In germline, CDR1 is SGHVS, CDR2 FNYEAQ. CDR3 size: 13 residues. DNA for the CDR3: TGTGCCAGCAGCTTAAGGGGTACCGGGGAGCTGTTTTTT. This translates into CASSLRGTGELFF.

This clone was picked up a small number of times. The chain joins TRBV30 to TRBJ1-3; D uncertain. The CDR3 sequence is 15 residues long. Trimming removed 2 bases at V and 0 bases at J, with 11 bases between. CDR1 and CDR2 from the germline V gene are GTSNPN and SVGIG (reference sequence). The CDR3 is CAWSTVISSGNTIYF. The CDR3 region has the DNA TGTGCCTGGAGTACAGTGATTAGCTCTGGAAACACCATATATTTT.

This clone was recorded a few times. The gene calls are TRBV2 and TRBJ2-4, with D perhaps assigned TRBD1 or TRBD2 (5 bases each). The CDR3 totals 14 residues. The germline CDR1 and CDR2 sequences are SNHLY and FYNNEI. V was cut by 2 bases and J by 5 bases, with 10 bases left in between. CDR3 region: CASSERRDENIQYF. CDR3 DNA sequence: TGTGCCAGCAGTGAACGTCGGGACGAAAACATTCAGTACTTC. Drawing the rest from reference TRBV2 and TRBJ2-4, the complete variable domain is EPEVTQTPSHQVTQMGQEVILRCVPISNHLYFYWYRQILGQKVEFLVSFYNNEISEKSEIFDDQFSVERPDGSNFTLKIRSTKLEDSAMYFCASSERRDENIQYFGAGTRLSVL.

The chain joins TRBV4-2 to TRBJ2-7; D may be TRBD1 or TRBD2 (5 bases each). The V end lost 1 base, the J end lost 5 bases, and 12 bases lay between the germline ends. The CDR3 runs to 14 residues. CDR1 is LGHNA, CDR2 YNFKEQ, per germline. The CDR3 bases are TGTGCCAGCAGCCAAGTCTCCGGGGCCCACGAGCAGTACTTC. The encoded protein is CASSQVSGAHEQYF.

The chain recombines TRBV6-5 with TRBJ2-5; possible D gene TRBD2, 5 bases. The J call could be wrong; TRBJ2-7 is a better fit for the DNA end. Germline V gene sequence: CDR1 MNHEY, CDR2 SVGAGI. The CDR3 length is 14 residues. CDR3: CASKKWTEEYEQYF. Here the CDR3 DNA reads TGTGCCAGCAAAAAGTGGACGGAGGAGTACGAGCAGTACTTC.

The chain carries TRBV5-8 and TRBJ2-3; possibly TRBD2 for D (5 bases). The CDR3 covers 15 residues. The germline gives CDR1 SGHTS, CDR2 YDEGEE. V lost 2 bases to trimming and J lost 7 bases, with 17 bases between them. Written as DNA, the CDR3 is TGTGCCAGCAGCTTCTTACCGGGAAAGTCAAATACGCAGTATTTT. Translated, it gives CASSFLPGKSNTQYF.

V and J are TRBV6-1 and TRBJ2-7; weak D call: TRBD2 (7 bases). The germline gives CDR1 MNHNS, CDR2 SASEGT. V was cut by 6 bases and J by 2 bases, with 14 bases left in between. The CDR3 spans 14 residues. CDR3 coding DNA: TGTGCCAGCAGCCGCGAGGGGGGGACCTACGAGCAGTACTTC. As protein: CASSREGGTYEQYF.

This clone was recorded at least ten times. This chain uses TRBV7-2 with TRBJ2-3; D is unresolved. This CDR3 spans 11 amino acids. Trimming removed 3 bases at V and 5 bases at J, with 3 bases between. Per germline, CDR1 SGHTA and CDR2 FQGNSA. The CDR3 loop reads CASSFQDTQYF. The CDR3 DNA is TGTGCCAGCAGCTTTCAAGATACGCAGTATTTT.

For the CDR3, the DNA is TGTGCCACCAGCCCCAGGACAGGGGGGAATCAGCCCCAGCATTTT. Translating it yields CATSPRTGGNQPQHF. The gene calls are TRBV15 and TRBJ1-5; 10 nucleotides line up with TRBD1. This CDR3 region has 15 residues. Germline CDR1 LNHNV, CDR2 YYDKDF (reference sequence). Trimming removed 5 bases from V and 4 bases from J; junction bases left unmatched: 5.

This clone was picked up a small number of times. V is TRBV5-1 and J is TRBJ2-3; tentative D call: TRBD2 (5 bases). Germline V gives CDR1 SGHRS, CDR2 YFSETQ. CDR3 length: 16 residues. V lost 0 bases, J lost 0 bases, and 11 bases lay in between. The CDR3 reads CASSLGIGDSTDTQYF. The CDR3 nucleotides are TGCGCCAGCAGCTTGGGGATCGGGGATAGCACAGATACGCAGTATTTT.

The chain joins TRBV30 to TRBJ2-2; weak D call: TRBD1 (5 bases). Trimming removed 5 bases from V and 0 bases from J, with 7 bases in between. Germline V gene data show CDR1 as GTSNPN and CDR2 as SVGIG (reference sequence). The CDR3 is 13 residues long. CDR3 protein: CAWEGANTGELFF. CDR3 DNA: TGTGCCTGGGAAGGGGCGAACACCGGGGAGCTGTTTTTT.

The chain couples TRBV6-5 to TRBJ2-7; D uncertain. Germline loops: CDR1 MNHEY, CDR2 SVGAGI. V lost 6 bases and J lost 4, with 16 bases in between. The CDR3 extends over 14 amino acids. The DNA for the CDR3 is TGTGCCAGCAGCCCATGGGGATCCGGGTACGAGCAGTACTTC. It codes for CASSPWGSGYEQYF.

There are a few counts of this clone. The chain is built from TRBV7-9 and TRBJ1-5; a weak D match, TRBD1 (5 bases). This CDR3 is 14 amino acids long. Germline V gene sequence: CDR1 SEHNR, CDR2 FQNEAQ (reference sequence). V lost 0 bases and J 7 bases, leaving 10 bases between the germline ends. The CDR3 DNA sequence: TGTGCCAGCAGCTTAGCAGGGGACGGGCAGCCCCAGCATTTT. Translation gives CASSLAGDGQPQHF. Full variable domain (missing parts from reference TRBV7-9 and TRBJ1-5): DTGVSQNPRHKITKRGQNVTFRCDPISEHNRLYWYRQTLGQGPEFLTYFQNEAQLEKSRLLSDRFSAERPKGSFSTLEIQRTEQGDSAMYLCASSLAGDGQPQHFGDGTRLSIL.

In its sample, this clone was seen a few times. J is TRBJ2-7 and V is TRBV6-5, with 7 positions matching TRBD2. CDR1 MNHEY and CDR2 SVGAGI come from the germline V gene. The V segment lost 5 bases and the J segment 2 bases; nucleotides outside the gene matches: 9. This CDR3 region has 15 residues. The CDR3 loop is CASSPRGGATYEQYF. CDR3 DNA sequence: TGTGCCAGCAGTCCCCGCGGGGGAGCCACCTACGAGCAGTACTTC.

This rearrangement joins TRBV9 to TRBJ1-1; the D is unclear. The CDR3 totals 13 residues. Trimming took 0 bases from V and 3 from J, leaving 6 bases between them. CDR1 SGDLS and CDR2 YYNGEE come from the germline V gene. The CDR3 reads CASSVEVDTEAFF. CDR3 nucleotides: TGTGCCAGCAGCGTAGAGGTGGACACTGAAGCTTTCTTT.

This chain joins TRBV2 and TRBJ1-6, with 9 bases fitting TRBD1. The V and J ends lost 5 bases and 7 bases, in that order; junction bases with no gene match: 9. The V gene's germline CDR1 is SNHLY and CDR2 FYNNEI. The CDR3 is made up of 16 amino acids. CDR3 residues: CASSFSGQGTNSPLHF. The CDR3 DNA reads as TGTGCCAGCAGTTTCTCCGGACAGGGGACGAATTCACCCCTCCACTTT. Combining the CDR3 with reference TRBV2 and TRBJ1-6 gives the whole variable domain EPEVTQTPSHQVTQMGQEVILRCVPISNHLYFYWYRQILGQKVEFLVSFYNNEISEKSEIFDDQFSVERPDGSNFTLKIRSTKLEDSAMYFCASSFSGQGTNSPLHFGNGTRLTVT.

Notes on this clone: A much larger clone differs from this one at a single base, so this may be a read error. The chain links TRBV5-6 to TRBJ2-1; 10 nucleotides align to TRBD1. CDR1 is SGHDT, CDR2 YYEEEE, per germline. This CDR3 is 13 amino acids long. V shed 4 bases and J 6 bases; nucleotides not matched to a gene: 1. The CDR3 DNA reads TGTGCCAGCAGCCGGACAGGGGGCAATGAGCAGTTCTTC. Translating it yields CASSRTGGNEQFF.

This clone came up a few times. This chain connects TRBV5-1 to TRBJ2-1; D uncertain. V was shortened by 0 bases and J by 2 bases, with 6 bases between the two germline ends. Germline CDR1 SGHRS, CDR2 YFSETQ. CDR3 size: 14 residues. The DNA of the CDR3 is TGCGCCAGCAGCTTGGAACCTCCCTACAATGAGCAGTTCTTC. Translation gives CASSLEPPYNEQFF.

The chain recombines TRBV2 with TRBJ2-7, with 14 bases identical to TRBD2. This CDR3 region has 15 residues. Germline V gene data show CDR1 as SNHLY and CDR2 as FYNNEI. The ends lost 5 bases at V and 4 bases at J; junction bases unmatched: 4. This chain's CDR3 is CASSRLAGGQYEQYF. The CDR3 DNA follows: TGTGCCAGCAGTCGACTAGCGGGAGGGCAGTACGAGCAGTACTTC.